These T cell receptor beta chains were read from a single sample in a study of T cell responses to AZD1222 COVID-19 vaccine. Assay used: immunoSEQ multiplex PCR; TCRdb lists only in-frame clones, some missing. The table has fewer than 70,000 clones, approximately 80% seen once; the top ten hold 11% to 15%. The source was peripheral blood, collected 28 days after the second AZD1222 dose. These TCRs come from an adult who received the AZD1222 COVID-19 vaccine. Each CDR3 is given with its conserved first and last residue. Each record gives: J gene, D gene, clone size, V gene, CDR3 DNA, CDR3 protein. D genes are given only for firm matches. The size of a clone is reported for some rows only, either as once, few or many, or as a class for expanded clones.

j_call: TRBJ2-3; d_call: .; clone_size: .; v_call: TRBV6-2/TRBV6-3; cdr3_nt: TGTGCCAGCAGTTACTCCCGCCACACAGATACGCAGTATTTT; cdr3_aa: CASSYSRHTDTQYF
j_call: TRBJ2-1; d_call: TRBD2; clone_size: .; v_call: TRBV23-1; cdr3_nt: TGCGCCAGCAGTCAATGGGGGGGCAATGAGCAGTTCTTC; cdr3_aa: CASSQWGGNEQFF
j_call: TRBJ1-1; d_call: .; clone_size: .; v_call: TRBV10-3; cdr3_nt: TGTGCCATCAGCCAAAACGTGGGCACTGAAGCTTTCTTT; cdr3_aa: CAISQNVGTEAFF
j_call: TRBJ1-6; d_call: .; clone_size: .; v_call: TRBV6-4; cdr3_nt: TGTGCCAGCAGTGACTACGGAGGTAATTCACCCCTCCACTTT; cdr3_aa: CASSDYGGNSPLHF
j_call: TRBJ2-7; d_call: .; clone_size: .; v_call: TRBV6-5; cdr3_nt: TGTGCCAGCAGCCGAACAGAGTCCTACGAGCAGTACTTC; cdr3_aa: CASSRTESYEQYF
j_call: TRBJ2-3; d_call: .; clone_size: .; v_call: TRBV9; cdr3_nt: TGTGCCAGCAGCGCCCGGGGGGCTCCAGGAAGCACAGATACGCAGTATTTT; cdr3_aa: CASSARGAPGSTDTQYF
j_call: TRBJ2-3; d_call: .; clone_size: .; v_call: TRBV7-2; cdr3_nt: TGTGCCAGCAGCCCAGAAGGGTCCAGGGGCACAGATACGCAGTATTTT; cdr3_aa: CASSPEGSRGTDTQYF
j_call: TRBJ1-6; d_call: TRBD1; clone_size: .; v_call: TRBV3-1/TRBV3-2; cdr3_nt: TGTGCCAGCAGCCCCGGACAGGGGGCATATTCACCCCTCCACTTT; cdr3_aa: CASSPGQGAYSPLHF
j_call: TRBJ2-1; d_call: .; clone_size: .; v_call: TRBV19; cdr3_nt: TGTGCCAGTAGTCTGGGGCGGGGCTACAATGAGCAGTTCTTC; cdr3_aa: CASSLGRGYNEQFF
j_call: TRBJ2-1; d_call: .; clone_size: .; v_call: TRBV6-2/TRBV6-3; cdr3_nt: TGTGCCAGCAGTGGGGGCCTAGATGAGCAGTTCTTC; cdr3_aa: CASSGGLDEQFF
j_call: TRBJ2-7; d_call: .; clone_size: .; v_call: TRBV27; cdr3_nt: TGTGCCAGCAGTTTTCAGGGTGGCGAGCAGTACTTC; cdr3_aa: CASSFQGGEQYF
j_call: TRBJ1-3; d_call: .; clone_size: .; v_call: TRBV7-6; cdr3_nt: TGTGCCAGCAGCTTAGAGTTGGGTACAGGGTCTGGAAACACCATATATTTT; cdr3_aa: CASSLELGTGSGNTIYF
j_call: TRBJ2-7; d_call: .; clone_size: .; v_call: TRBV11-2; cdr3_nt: TGTGCCAGCAGCTTAGCAGGGACCGAGCAGTACTTC; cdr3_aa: CASSLAGTEQYF
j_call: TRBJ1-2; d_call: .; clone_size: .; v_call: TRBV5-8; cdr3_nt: TGTGCCAGCAGCGGATCCCCCCCTATACTGGACTATGGCTACACCTTC; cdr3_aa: CASSGSPPILDYGYTF
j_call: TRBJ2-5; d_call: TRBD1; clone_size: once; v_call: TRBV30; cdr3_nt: TGTGCCTGGAGTGCCGGGACAGGGGGCAGATCCCAAGAGACCCAGTACTTC; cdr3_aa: CAWSAGTGGRSQETQYF
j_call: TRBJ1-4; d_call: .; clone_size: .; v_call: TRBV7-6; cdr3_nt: TGTGCCAGCAGCTCCCCTGGGACCGCCAAGGGTGGGGAAAAACTGTTTTTT; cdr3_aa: CASSSPGTAKGGEKLFF
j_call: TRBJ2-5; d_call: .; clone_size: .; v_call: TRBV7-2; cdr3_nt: TGTGCCAGCAGCGATAGACTATGGGGCACCCAAGAGACCCAGTACTTC; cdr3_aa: CASSDRLWGTQETQYF
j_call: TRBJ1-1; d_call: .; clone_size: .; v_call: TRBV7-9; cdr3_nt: TGTGCCAGCCACTTAGACCTCGACACTGAAGCTTTCTTT; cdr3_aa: CASHLDLDTEAFF
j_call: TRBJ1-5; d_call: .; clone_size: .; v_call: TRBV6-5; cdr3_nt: TGTGCCAGCAGCCGGGGGAGGGGGGCCGATCAGCCCCAGCATTTT; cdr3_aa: CASSRGRGADQPQHF
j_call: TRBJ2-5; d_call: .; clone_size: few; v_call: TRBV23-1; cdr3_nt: TGCGCCAGCAGTCATCTATACGACAGGGAGGCCGCGGGGACCCAGTACTTC; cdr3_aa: CASSHLYDREAAGTQYF